One and the same sample provided the 16 T cell receptor beta chains below, sequenced in a study of blood T cell repertoires in COVID-19. TCRdb keeps only in-frame clones here, not all; method: immunoSEQ multiplex PCR. The table has 75,000 to 90,000 clones, 90% seen once. Sequenced sample: peripheral blood. These receptors were obtained from a man younger than 35 with COVID-19, enrolled during active disease.

V and J are TRBV21-1 and TRBJ1-6. TRBV21-1 represents a pseudogene. The CDR3 length is 12 residues. The CDR3 loop reads CASCGRFSPLHF. The CDR3 region has the DNA TGTGCCAGCTGCGGGCGCTTTTCACCCCTCCACTTT.

The genes are TRBV7-9 and TRBJ2-7; D is undetermined. The ends were cut back, 0 bases at V and 0 bases at J, with 12 bases in the middle. Germline assignment: CDR1 SEHNR and CDR2 FQNEAQ (reference sequence). There are 16 residues in the CDR3. This CDR3 reads CASSLAWSPSSYEQYF. As DNA, the CDR3 is TGTGCCAGCAGCTTAGCGTGGAGCCCCAGCTCCTACGAGCAGTACTTC.

The chain couples TRBV7-6 to TRBJ2-5; possible D gene TRBD2, 6 bases. V lost 5 bases and J lost 5, with 12 bases in between. CDR3 length: 13 amino acids. Germline V gene data show CDR1 as SGHVS and CDR2 as FNYEAQ. DNA of the CDR3: TGTGCCAGCAGCCCGGGAGTCAGGGAGACCCAGTACTTC. This translates into CASSPGVRETQYF.

This clone was seen a few times. V is TRBV2 and J is TRBJ2-5; 8 nucleotides align to TRBD2. In germline, CDR1 is SNHLY, CDR2 FYNNEI. With 7 bases clipped from V and 4 bases from J, the junction kept 5 bases outside the gene matches. The length of the CDR3 is 13 residues. The CDR3 loop is CASTQRGSETQYF. CDR3 nucleotides: TGTGCCAGCACTCAGCGGGGGTCAGAGACCCAGTACTTC. Full variable domain (rest looked up from reference TRBV2 and TRBJ2-5): EPEVTQTPSHQVTQMGQEVILRCVPISNHLYFYWYRQILGQKVEFLVSFYNNEISEKSEIFDDQFSVERPDGSNFTLKIRSTKLEDSAMYFCASTQRGSETQYFGPGTRLLVL.

This clone appeared a single time. Compared with germline, one end of the junction differs, possibly owing to a read error. CDR3 nucleotide sequence: TGTGCCTGGGAACAGGGTTATAATGAAAAACTGCTTTTT. Translated: CAWEQGYNEKLLF. The rearrangement links TRBV30 to TRBJ1-4, with D possibly being TRBD1 (6 bases). The CDR3 is made up of 13 amino acids. CDR1 GTSNPN and CDR2 SVGIG come from the germline V gene (reference sequence).

The gene calls are TRBV5-5 and TRBJ1-3; perhaps TRBD1 as D (6 bases). Germline V gene data show CDR1 as SGHKS and CDR2 as YYEKEE (reference sequence). The CDR3 sequence is 19 residues long. Deletions cut 0 bases from V and 2 bases from J, with 21 bases between. The CDR3 region is CASSLVGRGGLLAGNTIYF. As DNA, the CDR3 is TGTGCCAGCAGCTTGGTTGGACGAGGGGGTTTACTCGCTGGAAACACCATATATTTT. Complete variable domain (other parts from reference TRBV5-5 and TRBJ1-3): DAGVTQSPTHLIKTRGQQVTLRCSPISGHKSVSWYQQVLGQGPQFIFQYYEKEERGRGNFPDRFSARQFPNYSSELNVNALLLGDSALYLCASSLVGRGGLLAGNTIYFGEGSWLTVV.

V usage is TRBV30 and J usage is TRBJ1-2; no clear D. CDR3 length: 13 amino acids. Trimming cost V 3 bases and J 1 base, with 9 bases left between them. CDR1 is GTSNPN, CDR2 SVGIG, per germline (reference sequence). The CDR3 reads CAWRAGFNYGYTF. The CDR3 region has the DNA TGTGCCTGGAGGGCCGGGTTTAACTATGGCTACACCTTC.

This chain uses TRBV6-6 with TRBJ1-1; no definite D call. The ends were cut back, 2 bases at V and 7 bases at J, with 8 bases in the middle. This CDR3 is 12 amino acids long. The germline V gene encodes CDR1 MNHNY and CDR2 SVGAGI (reference sequence). This chain's CDR3 is CASSYGPFEAFF. In DNA, the CDR3 is TGTGCCAGCAGTTACGGCCCCTTTGAAGCTTTCTTT.

The chain uses TRBV11-2 and TRBJ2-5, with D perhaps TRBD1 (5 bases). This CDR3 contains 15 residues. V dropped 6 bases and J dropped 0 bases, with 14 bases sitting between them. CDR1 and CDR2 (germline): SGHAT, FQNNGV. CDR3 sequence: CASSSTDSNQETQYF. CDR3 DNA sequence: TGTGCCAGCAGTTCTACTGACAGCAACCAAGAGACCCAGTACTTC.

On this clone itself: Other nucleotide sequences in the sample specify the same CDR3. The rearrangement links TRBV4-3 to TRBJ2-7, with 11 bases fitting TRBD2. Germline-derived CDR1 and CDR2 are LGHNA and YSLEER. Trimming took 1 base from V and 0 from J; bases not matched to a gene: 8. The CDR3 length is 18 residues. DNA for the CDR3: TGCGCCAGCAGCCAAGCGCTAGCGGGAGGCCTCAGCTCCTACGAGCAGTACTTC. Amino acids: CASSQALAGGLSSYEQYF.

The genes are TRBV6-5 and TRBJ2-7; D not resolved. CDR3 length equals 12 residues. The V end lost 4 bases, the J end lost 3 bases, and 7 bases lay between the germline ends. Germline V CDR1 and CDR2: MNHEY, SVGAGI. The CDR3 protein is CASSSSFYEQYF. The CDR3 DNA follows: TGTGCCAGCAGTTCCTCCTTCTACGAGCAGTACTTC.

The gene calls are TRBV19 and TRBJ2-7; 12 bases fit TRBD2. Trimming took 6 bases from V and 0 from J; bases not matched to a gene: 0. CDR1 is LNHDA and CDR2 is SQIVND in the germline V gene (reference sequence). The CDR3 spans 14 residues. The CDR3 bases are TGTGCCAGTAGGGGACTAGCGGGCTCCTACGAGCAGTACTTC. This encodes CASRGLAGSYEQYF.

The rearrangement joins TRBV18 to TRBJ1-1; possibly TRBD1 for D (5 bases). CDR3 length: 13 amino acids. In germline, CDR1 is KGHSH, CDR2 LQKENI. V was pared by 3 bases and J by 2 bases, with 7 bases between. The CDR3 loop reads CASSPWGNTEAFF. CDR3 sequence (DNA): TGTGCCAGCTCACCTTGGGGCAACACTGAAGCTTTCTTT.

The J gene is TRBJ2-5, the V gene TRBV9; 10 positions match TRBD2. V was clipped by 4 bases and J by 4 bases; unmatched bases: 4. Germline V gene data show CDR1 as SGDLS and CDR2 as YYNGEE. CDR3 length equals 14 residues. CDR3 sequence reads: CASSPRLAGETQYF. Written as DNA, the CDR3 is TGTGCCAGCAGCCCACGACTAGCGGGAGAGACCCAGTACTTC.

In nucleotides, the CDR3 is TGTGCCAGCAGAGCTGCGGGAGGGCCAATTGAGCAGTACTTC. This encodes CASRAAGGPIEQYF. The V gene is TRBV27, the J gene TRBJ2-7; 9 positions agree with TRBD2. This CDR3 region has 14 residues. The V segment lost 6 bases and the J segment 7 bases; nucleotides outside the gene matches: 10. Looked up from germline, CDR1 is MNHEY and CDR2 is SMNVEV (reference sequence).

This clone was counted a single time. V usage is TRBV28 and J usage is TRBJ1-2; weak D call: TRBD1 (6 bases). Trimming removed 5 bases at V and 4 bases at J, with 14 bases between. This CDR3 is 14 amino acids long. Germline V gene sequence: CDR1 MDHEN, CDR2 SYDVKM. The CDR3 sequence: CASSLSGVGYGYTF. CDR3 nucleotide sequence: TGTGCCAGCAGTCTTTCAGGGGTAGGCTATGGCTACACCTTC.